Listed below are T cell receptor beta chains from one sample, sequenced in a study of cytomegalovirus exposure and HLA in healthy donors. The protocol was immunoSEQ multiplex PCR, while the TCRdb copy is restricted to in-frame clones and leaves out a portion. In the table there are 100,000 to 150,000 clones, 17% of which are singletons. Sequenced: PBMCs. The receptors were sampled from a female donor in good health and CMV-seropositive. Both conserved end residues are part of each CDR3. The order of the fields is J gene, D gene, V gene, CDR3 length, clone size, CDR3 protein. A D gene is named only where the DNA matches it firmly. Clone size appears in some rows only: once, few, many, or a class for an expanded clone.

j_call: TRBJ2-1
d_call: .
v_call: TRBV4-3
cdr3_length: 14
clone_size: few
cdr3_aa: CASSQTGLDNEQFF

j_call: TRBJ2-2
d_call: TRBD1
v_call: TRBV9
cdr3_length: 18
clone_size: .
cdr3_aa: CASSPATGGSTNTGELFF

j_call: TRBJ2-5
d_call: TRBD2
v_call: TRBV2
cdr3_length: 15
clone_size: few
cdr3_aa: CAIKRLAGGQETQYF

j_call: TRBJ2-7
d_call: TRBD2
v_call: TRBV9
cdr3_length: 15
clone_size: .
cdr3_aa: CASSVGKAGHNEQYF

j_call: TRBJ2-3
d_call: TRBD2
v_call: TRBV13
cdr3_length: 15
clone_size: few
cdr3_aa: CASSPGTSVTDTQYF

j_call: TRBJ2-2
d_call: TRBD2
v_call: TRBV9
cdr3_length: 16
clone_size: few
cdr3_aa: CASSLTSGTSPGELFF

j_call: TRBJ1-4
d_call: TRBD1
v_call: TRBV4-1
cdr3_length: 15
clone_size: .
cdr3_aa: CASSPMHGQGRKLFF

j_call: TRBJ2-7
d_call: TRBD1
v_call: TRBV6-1
cdr3_length: 14
clone_size: .
cdr3_aa: CASITTGGFNEQYF

j_call: TRBJ2-2
d_call: TRBD1
v_call: TRBV28
cdr3_length: 16
clone_size: .
cdr3_aa: CASTTGTGAYTGELFF

j_call: TRBJ2-5
d_call: TRBD2
v_call: TRBV2
cdr3_length: 15
clone_size: few
cdr3_aa: CASSRLAGGQETQYF

j_call: TRBJ2-5
d_call: TRBD1
v_call: TRBV15
cdr3_length: 15
clone_size: few
cdr3_aa: CATSRDTGGRETQYF

j_call: TRBJ2-7
d_call: .
v_call: TRBV10-2
cdr3_length: 13
clone_size: .
cdr3_aa: CASSEGGAYEQYF

j_call: TRBJ1-6
d_call: TRBD1
v_call: TRBV10-3
cdr3_length: 15
clone_size: few
cdr3_aa: CAIRPGGSYNSPLHF